The clone carrying this T cell receptor (beta chain) has only a few counts. What it recognizes is unknown. TCRdb recomputed calls from the 5' RACE reads with MiXCR, one row per CDR3 protein. The sample consists of about 280,000 distinct CDR3 sequences, approximately 7.6% of them appearing once. These data are taken from a study of T-cell memory formation after mild COVID-19. Overall study results and limits: Clones that contracted clustered mainly in CM and EM if CD4+ and in EMRA if CD8+.

The CDR3 is 14 residues long. V usage is TRBV21-1 and J usage is TRBJ1-5. TRBV21-1 is an annotated pseudogene. This clonotype was sampled from a young man who had mild COVID-19 (a few samples of this study predate the infection). Cell type and time point are not known. Specimen: PBMCs or a T cell subset sorted from them (not recorded which). The CDR3 sequence is CASSKLADNQPQHF. Written as DNA, the CDR3 is TGTGCCAGCAGCAAATTGGCCGACAATCAGCCCCAGCATTTT.